These 26 T cell receptor beta chains came from one sample sequenced in a study of beta chain features in type 1 diabetes. Sequencing targeted expressed TCRB transcripts, as all isolated RNA had been reverse transcribed. Profiled with immunoSEQ multiplex PCR; TCRdb holds only in-frame clones, not every one. The sample contains about 620,000 clones, around 16% of which appear only once. Sequenced sample: naive CD4+ T cells from blood. These receptors were taken from a man aged 18 to 30 in good health.

This clone was seen more than once but under ten times. This chain links TRBV28 with TRBJ1-1, with D perhaps TRBD1 (5 bases). CDR1 and CDR2 (germline): MDHEN, SYDVKM. The CDR3 spans 13 residues. Trimming removed 5 bases at V and 2 bases at J, with 9 bases between. CDR3 sequence reads: CASSQGFNTEAFF. In DNA, the CDR3 is TGTGCCAGCAGTCAGGGCTTCAACACTGAAGCTTTCTTT. Looking up the rest from reference TRBV28 and TRBJ1-1 gives the full variable domain: DVKVTQSSRYLVKRTGEKVFLECVQDMDHENMFWYRQDPGLGLRLIYFSYDVKMKEKGDIPEGYSVSREKKERFSLILESASTNQTSMYLCASSQGFNTEAFFGQGTRLTVV.

The sample holds a few counts of this clone. The V gene is TRBV12-5, the J gene TRBJ2-5, with D possibly matching TRBD2 (6 bases). Trimming pared 8 bases from V and 5 bases from J, leaving 24 bases between. Germline V CDR1 and CDR2: LGHNT, FRNRAP. The CDR3 contains 16 residues. The CDR3 loop is CASSRDGGPTSETQYF. In nucleotides, the CDR3 is TGTGCTAGTTCTCGGGACGGGGGACCGACGAGTGAGACCCAGTACTTC.

The chain carries TRBV15 and TRBJ2-7; D is unclear. Per the germline V gene, CDR1 is LNHNV and CDR2 is YYDKDF (reference sequence). This CDR3 contains 13 residues. V was shortened by 1 base and J by 2 bases, with 6 bases between the two germline ends. The CDR3 is CATSRVWAYEQYF. CDR3 coding DNA: TGTGCCACCAGCAGAGTGTGGGCCTACGAGCAGTACTTC.

This sequence joins TRBV13 and TRBJ2-7, with 8 bases identical to TRBD1. The CDR3 runs 18 residues. V was pared by 2 bases and J by 0 bases, with 12 bases of the junction left unmatched. The germline CDR1 and CDR2 sequences are PRHDT and FYEKMQ (reference sequence). The CDR3 spells CASSLYHGTGGTSYEQYF. DNA of the CDR3: TGTGCCAGCAGCTTATACCACGGGACAGGCGGGACCTCCTACGAGCAGTACTTC.

CDR3 nucleotide sequence: TGTGCCAGCTCACCAATGACAGGGAACACTGAAGCTTTCTTT. Protein: CASSPMTGNTEAFF. V is TRBV18 and J is TRBJ1-1; TRBD1 is a possible D gene (6 bases). Trimming removed 2 bases from V and 1 base from J, with 8 bases in between. CDR1 and CDR2 from the germline V gene are KGHSH and LQKENI. This CDR3 has 14 residues.

The chain uses TRBV6-6 and TRBJ1-2; possibly TRBD1 for D (5 bases). The CDR3 covers 16 residues. Trimming shortened V by 0 bases and J by 2 bases, and 13 bases separated the two germline ends. Per germline, CDR1 MNHNY and CDR2 SVGAGI (reference sequence). This chain's CDR3 is CASSYSSAAGNYGYTF. In nucleotides, the CDR3 is TGTGCCAGCAGTTACTCTTCTGCGGCAGGGAACTATGGCTACACCTTC.

The chain recombines TRBV7-3 with TRBJ2-1, with 9 bases that match TRBD1. The V gene's germline CDR1 is SGHTA and CDR2 FQGTGA. This CDR3 comprises 15 residues. The V and J ends lost 5 bases and 6 bases, in that order; junction bases with no gene match: 8. CDR3 nucleotide sequence: TGTGCCAGCAGCCCAGGGACAGGGAATCGCAATGAGCAGTTCTTC. It translates to CASSPGTGNRNEQFF. The full variable domain, its missing parts supplied by reference TRBV7-3 and TRBJ2-1, is GAGVSQTPSNKVTEKGKYVELRCDPISGHTALYWYRQSLGQGPEFLIYFQGTGAADDSGLPNDRFFAVRPEGSVSTLKIQRTERGDSAVYLCASSPGTGNRNEQFFGPGTRLTVL.

In this sample, this clone turned up once. The chain is built from TRBV30 and TRBJ1-6; D not resolved. The CDR3 extends over 15 amino acids. Looked up from germline, CDR1 is GTSNPN and CDR2 is SVGIG (reference sequence). The V end was cut by 4 bases, the J end by 0 bases, with 10 bases between. The CDR3, as DNA: TGTGCCTGGACAGGCCAGAGCTCCTATAATTCACCCCTCCACTTT. It codes for CAWTGQSSYNSPLHF.

This clone appeared a few times. This chain links TRBV6-1 with TRBJ1-2; TRBD1 aligns across 11 bases. With 7 bases clipped from V and 7 bases from J, the junction kept 11 bases outside the gene matches. The CDR3 is made up of 15 amino acids. CDR1 is MNHNS and CDR2 is SASEGT in the germline V gene. CDR3 loop: CASKHTGQGEFGYTF. The CDR3, as DNA: TGTGCCAGCAAACATACGGGACAGGGGGAGTTTGGCTACACCTTC.

This clone has only a few counts. This chain joins TRBV7-3 and TRBJ2-3, with a possible D match to TRBD1 (6 bases). From germline, CDR1 is SGHTA and CDR2 FQGTGA. V was trimmed by 7 bases and J by 0 bases, leaving 14 bases between them. The CDR3 is 15 amino acids. The CDR3 loop reads CASTARGGSTDTQYF. The CDR3 DNA reads TGTGCCAGCACGGCCAGGGGCGGGAGCACAGATACGCAGTATTTT.

The V gene is TRBV25-1, the J gene TRBJ2-3; 11 nucleotides match TRBD1. J gave up 2 bases and V 4 bases, and 11 bases lay outside the gene matches. The V gene's germline CDR1 is MGHDK and CDR2 SYGVNS. The CDR3 is 18 residues long. The CDR3 region has the DNA TGTGCCAGCAGTGTACACCTTGGGACAGGGGGATCCACAGATACGCAGTATTTT. Protein sequence: CASSVHLGTGGSTDTQYF.

This clone was picked up a small number of times. The chain uses TRBV5-6 and TRBJ2-7; the D gene is possibly TRBD2 (5 bases). This CDR3 has 15 residues. V gave up 7 bases and J gave up 3 bases, with 20 bases separating them. Germline CDR1 and CDR2: SGHDT and YYEEEE. The DNA of the CDR3 is TGTGCCAGCCATCCGCGGGCGGCCCTCTTCTACGAGCAGTACTTC. Its protein is CASHPRAALFYEQYF.

A few counts support this clone. The chain employs TRBV11-2 and TRBJ2-1, with TRBD2 identical over 9 bases. The junction had 8 bases not matched to a gene; V was cut back by 3 bases and J by 8 bases. Germline CDR1 is SGHAT and CDR2 is FQNNGV. The CDR3 consists of 15 residues. The CDR3 loop reads CASSFGAGGVYEQFF. CDR3 nucleotide sequence: TGTGCCAGCAGCTTCGGAGCGGGGGGTGTCTATGAGCAGTTCTTC.

The chain joins TRBV18 to TRBJ1-2; D is undetermined. The length of the CDR3 is 13 residues. V was cut by 2 bases and J by 4 bases, with 8 bases left in between. Germline lookup yields CDR1 KGHSH and CDR2 LQKENI. CDR3 sequence reads: CASSPDVTYGYTF. CDR3 in DNA: TGTGCCAGCTCACCAGACGTCACCTATGGCTACACCTTC.

V and J are TRBV20-1 and TRBJ2-1; 8 positions agree with TRBD2. Germline V gene lookup returns CDR1 DFQATT and CDR2 SNEGSKA (reference sequence). This CDR3 spans 11 amino acids. V was clipped by 1 base and J by 15 bases; unmatched bases: 5. As DNA, the CDR3 is TGCAGTGCTAGAGCGGCTAGCGGGCTGTTCTTC. This codes for CSARAASGLFF.

This clone appeared a few times. Other DNA sequences from this sample encode an identical CDR3 as well. The gene calls are TRBV10-3 and TRBJ2-3, with 7 nucleotides matching TRBD2. The trim removed 6 bases at V and 0 bases at J, leaving 9 bases unmatched. Germline V gene sequence: CDR1 ENHRY, CDR2 SYGVKD. The CDR3 is made up of 16 amino acids. This chain's CDR3 is CAISTSRGRSTDTQYF. In DNA, the CDR3 is TGTGCCATCAGCACTTCGCGGGGGAGAAGCACAGATACGCAGTATTTT.

This sequence joins TRBV5-1 and TRBJ2-3; D is possibly TRBD2 (6 bases). Germline CDR1 is SGHRS and CDR2 is YFSETQ. This CDR3 is 14 amino acids long. V lost 5 bases and J lost 6, with 16 bases in between. The CDR3 sequence: CASRTRLVGDTQYF. The CDR3 nucleotides are TGCGCCAGCAGGACCAGACTAGTAGGGGATACGCAGTATTTT.

This clone appeared a few times. V usage is TRBV19 and J usage is TRBJ2-6; no clear D gene. This CDR3 has 15 residues. With 6 bases removed from V and 0 bases from J, the gap between germline ends came to 9 bases. CDR1 and CDR2 from the germline V gene are LNHDA and SQIVND (reference sequence). The CDR3 spells CASRKTDSGANVLTF. CDR3 nucleotides: TGTGCCAGTAGAAAGACCGACTCTGGGGCCAACGTCCTGACTTTC.

This clone has a handful of counts. The chain combines TRBV29-1 with TRBJ2-3; 10 nucleotides agree with TRBD2. Losses at the gene ends were 7 bases for V and 3 bases for J; bases not matched to a gene: 4. The CDR3 runs to 13 residues. The germline CDR1 and CDR2 sequences are SQVTM and ANQGSEA. As DNA, the CDR3 is TGCAGCGGTAGCGGGAGGCTGACAGATACGCAGTATTTT. Translation gives CSGSGRLTDTQYF.

The J gene is TRBJ2-2, the V gene TRBV5-6, with D unresolved. From germline, CDR1 is SGHDT and CDR2 YYEEEE. V gave up 1 base and J gave up 4 bases, with 11 bases separating them. The CDR3 has 15 residues. The CDR3 region is CASSLRMVATGELFF. The CDR3 coding sequence is TGTGCCAGCAGCTTGAGAATGGTAGCCACCGGGGAGCTGTTTTTT. Filled out from reference TRBV5-6 and TRBJ2-2, the complete variable domain reads DAGVTQSPTHLIKTRGQQVTLRCSPKSGHDTVSWYQQALGQGPQFIFQYYEEEERQRGNFPDRFSGHQFPNYSSELNVNALLLGDSALYLCASSLRMVATGELFFGEGSRLTVL.

In this sample, this clone turned up a few times. The chain has TRBV18 and TRBJ1-1; no firm D call. The CDR3 loop spans 16 amino acids. Germline values: CDR1 KGHSH, CDR2 LQKENI. V was shortened by 3 bases and J by 0 bases, with 14 bases between the two germline ends. Written as DNA, the CDR3 is TGTGCCAGCTCACCTTTGGCAGAGCTCATGAACACTGAAGCTTTCTTT. It translates to CASSPLAELMNTEAFF.

The table lists this clone with a few counts. This chain joins TRBV2 and TRBJ2-7; tentatively, D is TRBD2 (5 bases). Trimming removed 7 bases at V and 0 bases at J, with 22 bases between. CDR1 SNHLY and CDR2 FYNNEI come from the germline V gene. The CDR3 extends over 17 amino acids. CDR3 DNA sequence: TGTGCCAGCAAGTATATGTGGAGTGGCGGGTCCTCCTACGAGCAGTACTTC. Translating it yields CASKYMWSGGSSYEQYF.

This clone was observed a handful of times. The chain uses TRBV4-1 and TRBJ2-3; TRBD1 matches 7 bases. The CDR3 has 18 amino acids. The germline CDR1 and CDR2 sequences are MGHRA and YSYEKL. J gave up 0 bases and V 2 bases, and 11 bases lay outside the gene matches. In nucleotides, the CDR3 is TGCGCCAGCAGCCAACCCCCGGGGACAGTATCTAGCACAGATACGCAGTATTTT. Translation gives CASSQPPGTVSSTDTQYF.

This clone was detected a few times. Other DNA sequences from this sample encode an identical CDR3 as well. The rearrangement links TRBV2 to TRBJ2-3, with 7 bases matching TRBD1. This CDR3 has 13 amino acids. Unmatched junction bases numbered 1, after V lost 6 bases and J lost 1 base. Germline V gene sequence: CDR1 SNHLY, CDR2 FYNNEI. As DNA, the CDR3 is TGTGCCAGCAGCGGACAGGGCACAGATACGCAGTATTTT. Amino acids: CASSGQGTDTQYF.

J is TRBJ2-6 and V is TRBV14; D is unresolved. This CDR3 has 19 residues. The germline V gene encodes CDR1 SGHDN and CDR2 FVKESK. V dropped 1 base and J dropped 1 base, with 17 bases sitting between them. CDR3 nucleotides: TGTGCCAGCAGCCAAGGTAGGCCCTACGGAAGGTCTGGGGCCAACGTCCTGACTTTC. Translated, it gives CASSQGRPYGRSGANVLTF. Using reference TRBV14 and TRBJ2-6 for the parts outside the CDR3, the full variable domain is EAGVTQFPSHSVIEKGQTVTLRCDPISGHDNLYWYRRVMGKEIKFLLHFVKESKQDESGMPNNRFLAERTGGTYSTLKVQPAELEDSGVYFCASSQGRPYGRSGANVLTFGAGSRLTVL.

The chain couples TRBV5-8 to TRBJ1-2; no definite D call. The CDR3 is made up of 14 amino acids. Trimming left V 3 bases short and J 1 base short, with 10 bases between. CDR1 SGHTS and CDR2 YDEGEE come from the germline V gene. CDR3 bases: TGTGCCAGCAGCTCGCGTAGTAGTAACTATGGCTACACCTTC. Its translation is CASSSRSSNYGYTF.